This T cell receptor beta chain is from a study of cytomegalovirus exposure and HLA in healthy donors. Study background: Per a later analysis, the roughly 670 first-cohort and about 120 validation repertoires shared one platform. Study outcomes and limitations: The authors listed 150 to 200 TCR beta chains as cytomegalovirus-associated. Specificity of three CMV-associated chains for CMV antigens was verified in vitro.

The validation cohort, a group of some 120 subjects, included the donors and was separate from the roughly 720-subject first cohort. As concerns this clone: No antigen is known for it.

Clones were read by immunoSEQ multiplex PCR, and TCRdb kept only the in-frame ones, dropping some. The sample includes roughly 140,000 clones, about 89% of them seen just once. The CDR3 has 14 residues. Trimming removed 5 bases from V and 3 bases from J, with 13 bases in between. Germline loops: CDR1 SGHTA, CDR2 FQGTGA. Sequencing was performed on PBMCs. The clonotype originates from a young woman in good health and CMV-seropositive. The chain uses TRBV7-3 and TRBJ2-5, with unresolved D. CDR3 in DNA: TGTGCCAGCAGCCCCTCCGGTGCTAAAGAGACCCAGTACTTC. Protein: CASSPSGAKETQYF.